Given below is one T cell receptor (beta chain) in context. As to treatment: roughly 20 received Ad26.COV2.S at low or high dose, single or two shots; five or six received placebo; per-sample allocation not given. Day 63 after the first vaccine or placebo injection was the time point for sampling. Adults aged 18-55 years in Boston included the donor. It was Wuhan-strain SARS-CoV-2 spike that the Ad26 vaccine vector expressed. V was clipped by 3 bases and J by 3 bases, with 12 bases between them. CDR3 size: 15 residues. The germline CDR1 and CDR2 sequences are LNHDA and SQIVND (reference sequence). The sample comes from a study of Ad26.COV2.S vaccination and SARS-CoV-2 variants. Study-level information: In the study, Ad26.COV2.S was injected intramuscularly once, or twice 56 days apart.

Repertoires were generated with immunoSEQ multiplex PCR, while TCRdb's copy carries only in-frame clones and drops some. Of about 680,000 clones detected, around 90% appear once; the ten largest clones hold approximately 1.5%. This TCR came from a person between 18 and 59 years old who received the Ad26.COV2.S COVID-19 vaccine or a placebo. The chain has TRBV19 and TRBJ1-5; TRBD1 might be the D (6 bases). Sequenced material: peripheral blood, taken in a trial of Ad26.COV2.S vaccine versus placebo. The CDR3 is CASSMEQGYNQPQHF. The CDR3 coding sequence is TGTGCCAGTAGTATGGAACAGGGCTACAATCAGCCCCAGCATTTT. Drawing the rest from reference TRBV19 and TRBJ1-5, the complete variable domain is DGGITQSPKYLFRKEGQNVTLSCEQNLNHDAMYWYRQDPGQGLRLIYYSQIVNDFQKGDIAEGYSVSREKKESFPLTVTSAQKNPTAFYLCASSMEQGYNQPQHFGDGTRLSIL.